One T cell receptor (beta chain) is described in this entry. As yet, its antigen is unknown. V was clipped by 0 bases and J by 7 bases, with 16 bases between them. This CDR3 region has 15 residues. Germline loops: CDR1 SNHLY, CDR2 FYNNEI. The data were obtained in a study of cytomegalovirus exposure and HLA in healthy donors. Study context: Earlier, 150 million to 200 million T cells were analyzed, and 90 million to 140 million unique TCR beta sequences were found among them. Study-level findings and limits: An analysis was carried out later, and it reportedly showed fewer N-insertions in an Asian-associated ancestry cluster than the approximately 700-donor mean. V- and J-gene trimming of TCR beta was linked (in a later analysis) to a missense DCLRE1C variant.

Primers included in the PCR were 60 Vbeta and 13 Jbeta primers. Profiling relied on immunoSEQ multiplex PCR, and the TCRdb table lists in-frame clones only, not all of them. In the table there are 70,000 or so clones, approximately 78% of which are singletons. This clonotype was sampled from a man younger than 35 in good health and CMV-seronegative. The chain is built from TRBV2 and TRBJ2-7; D remains unclear. Sequenced input: PBMCs. The CDR3 DNA is TGTGCCAGCAGTGAAGCCCACCATACTGTCAGGGAGCAGTACTTC. Protein sequence: CASSEAHHTVREQYF. The full variable domain, rest sourced from reference TRBV2 and TRBJ2-7, is EPEVTQTPSHQVTQMGQEVILRCVPISNHLYFYWYRQILGQKVEFLVSFYNNEISEKSEIFDDQFSVERPDGSNFTLKIRSTKLEDSAMYFCASSEAHHTVREQYFGPGTRLTVT.